Listed below are T cell receptor beta chains from one sample, sequenced in a study of OX40 agonist ivuxolimab in advanced cancers. TCRdb keeps only in-frame clones here, not all; method: immunoSEQ multiplex PCR. The sample consists of 85,000 to 100,000 clones, roughly 89% of them appearing once. The sequences come from CD4+ or CD8+ T cells sorted from blood, collected in a trial of the OX40 agonist ivuxolimab. The receptor source for this set is an adult with an advanced solid tumor such as melanoma, head and neck, liver or kidney cancer. The conserved cysteine and the conserved F or W are not part of the CDR3 here. A D gene is named only where the DNA matches it firmly.

D	length	V	J	CDR3
TRBD1	16	TRBV7-6	TRBJ1-4	ASSLAYRGRGTNEKLF
TRBD1	14	TRBV6-4	TRBJ2-4	ASSFRDRGCETIQY
.	13	TRBV7-9	TRBJ1-1	ASSRTGTPNTEAF
TRBD2	19	TRBV27	TRBJ2-1	ASSRVRLIGVGGKSYNEQF
.	13	TRBV5-8	TRBJ1-1	ASSFRRGENTEAF
.	13	TRBV5-5	TRBJ1-5	ASSLLGQSNQPQH
.	13	TRBV2	TRBJ2-7	ASSDDLGTSYEQY
.	13	TRBV5-6	TRBJ2-5	ASSILRGTAETQY
TRBD2	15	TRBV28	TRBJ2-5	ASSSARGLAGAETQY
TRBD1	12	TRBV6-1	TRBJ2-7	ASSEWDGQGKQY
TRBD1	15	TRBV4-1	TRBJ2-7	ASSLRQGVFNHYEQY
.	12	TRBV19	TRBJ1-4	ASNEGREGEKLF
.	12	TRBV28	TRBJ2-3	ASSQGTQADTQY
.	12	TRBV18	TRBJ2-3	ASSPPNRKDTQY
.	12	TRBV6-5	TRBJ1-2	ATNQDGTFSGYT
TRBD1	14	TRBV28	TRBJ2-1	ASSSGTGDTYNEQF
TRBD1	14	TRBV7-8	TRBJ2-7	ASSLKGDRGPLEQY
.	12	TRBV19	TRBJ2-5	ASSIGPGKETQY
.	13	TRBV15	TRBJ2-5	ATHRGRGDQETQY
.	10	TRBV7-2	TRBJ2-7	ASSPSSQEQY
.	12	TRBV5-4	TRBJ1-6	ASSSTTDNSPLH
.	11	TRBV30	TRBJ1-1	AWSHDLNTEAF
TRBD1	13	TRBV30	TRBJ2-1	AWSVGQVISNEQF
TRBD2	14	TRBV29-1	TRBJ2-3	SVDKVAGTSTDTQY
TRBD1	13	TRBV19	TRBJ1-5	ASSIPLGGAQPQH
.	11	TRBV11-3	TRBJ2-2	ASSVDRNGELF
TRBD1	12	TRBV28	TRBJ1-4	ASRQGGLNEKLF
.	12	TRBV2	TRBJ2-1	ASSKMSSYNEQF
.	14	TRBV19	TRBJ2-2	ASSIVSGRDTGELF
TRBD1	13	TRBV7-2	TRBJ2-1	ASSLGQGAYNEQF
.	13	TRBV6-5	TRBJ2-3	ASSRAGGATDTQY
.	10	TRBV28	TRBJ1-5	ASSFRDQPQH